These T cell receptor beta chains were read from a single sample in a study of cytomegalovirus exposure and HLA in healthy donors. The assay was immunoSEQ multiplex PCR, and TCRdb's table has in-frame clones only and misses some. The table includes some 150,000 clones, 70% to 80% detected once. The specimen was PBMCs. The receptors here all came from a man in his forties in good health and CMV-seronegative. Both conserved end residues are part of each CDR3. D genes are given only for firm matches. Clone size is shown for a subset of rows, as once, few, many or a class of expanded clone.

abundance: few
d_gene: TRBD2
j_gene: TRBJ2-3
v_gene: TRBV5-1
CDR3nt: TGCGCCAGCAGCCGGTTGAGCGGACTAGCGGCCTTTAGCACAGATACGCAGTATTTT
CDR3aa: CASSRLSGLAAFSTDTQYF

abundance: few
d_gene: NA
j_gene: TRBJ2-7
v_gene: TRBV28
CDR3nt: TGTGCCAGCGGCCCTCAACACGAGCAGTACTTC
CDR3aa: CASGPQHEQYF

abundance: NA
d_gene: TRBD2
j_gene: TRBJ2-7
v_gene: TRBV7-6
CDR3nt: TGTGCCAGCAGCCCTCTAGCGGGAGTACGGTACGAGCAGTACTTC
CDR3aa: CASSPLAGVRYEQYF

abundance: NA
d_gene: TRBD1
j_gene: TRBJ1-2
v_gene: TRBV5-4
CDR3nt: TGTGCCAGCACCCGACAGGGTCTGGGTCGTGGCTACACCTTC
CDR3aa: CASTRQGLGRGYTF

abundance: NA
d_gene: NA
j_gene: TRBJ2-2
v_gene: TRBV7-2
CDR3nt: TGTGCCAGCAGCTTTGATTGGGCCGCCGGGGAGCTGTTTTTT
CDR3aa: CASSFDWAAGELFF

abundance: once
d_gene: TRBD1
j_gene: TRBJ2-5
v_gene: TRBV5-1
CDR3nt: TGCGCCAGCAGCCGGGGACAGGGAAGAGAGACCCAGTACTTC
CDR3aa: CASSRGQGRETQYF

abundance: NA
d_gene: TRBD2
j_gene: TRBJ2-7
v_gene: TRBV10-3
CDR3nt: TGTGCCATCAACTTGAATATAGCGGGGGAGCAGTACTTC
CDR3aa: CAINLNIAGEQYF

abundance: once
d_gene: TRBD2
j_gene: TRBJ2-5
v_gene: TRBV27
CDR3nt: TGTGCCAGCAGTATGGCAGCGGGAGGGCCAAAGACCCAGTACTTC
CDR3aa: CASSMAAGGPKTQYF

abundance: NA
d_gene: NA
j_gene: TRBJ1-1
v_gene: TRBV27
CDR3nt: TGTGCCAGCGGACCAGGGGTCCTACTAAACACTGAAGCTTTCTTT
CDR3aa: CASGPGVLLNTEAFF

abundance: NA
d_gene: NA
j_gene: TRBJ2-7
v_gene: TRBV5-1
CDR3nt: TGCGCCAGCAGCCCGAACCGAGGGGAGCAGTACTTC
CDR3aa: CASSPNRGEQYF

abundance: NA
d_gene: NA
j_gene: TRBJ2-6
v_gene: TRBV28
CDR3nt: TGTGCCAGCAGTTTACAGACAGGATTAGCCCGGGGCCTGACTTTC
CDR3aa: CASSLQTGLARGLTF

abundance: NA
d_gene: NA
j_gene: TRBJ2-2
v_gene: TRBV19
CDR3nt: TGTGCCAGTAGGACGACAGCGAACACCGGGGAGCTGTTTTTT
CDR3aa: CASRTTANTGELFF

abundance: NA
d_gene: TRBD1
j_gene: TRBJ2-7
v_gene: TRBV5-1
CDR3nt: TGCGCCAGCAGCTTGATCCCCCGGACAGGGGTATACGAGCAGTACTTC
CDR3aa: CASSLIPRTGVYEQYF

abundance: NA
d_gene: TRBD2
j_gene: TRBJ2-2
v_gene: TRBV9
CDR3nt: TGTGCCAGCAGCGGTACGGCTAGCGGGATTGGGGAGCTGTTTTTT
CDR3aa: CASSGTASGIGELFF

abundance: NA
d_gene: TRBD1
j_gene: TRBJ1-5
v_gene: TRBV19
CDR3nt: TGTGCCAGTAGTCAGTTTACAGGGGCGGATCAGCCCCAGCATTTT
CDR3aa: CASSQFTGADQPQHF

abundance: NA
d_gene: TRBD2
j_gene: TRBJ2-3
v_gene: TRBV7-2
CDR3nt: TGTGCCAGCAGCGGGGCCACTAGCGGAGCCGGCCCGCAGTATTTT
CDR3aa: CASSGATSGAGPQYF

abundance: NA
d_gene: NA
j_gene: TRBJ2-3
v_gene: TRBV5-1
CDR3nt: TGCGCCAGCAGCTGGGACAACTCAGATACGCAGTATTTT
CDR3aa: CASSWDNSDTQYF

abundance: NA
d_gene: NA
j_gene: TRBJ1-1
v_gene: TRBV5-3
CDR3nt: TGTGCCAGAAGCCAGGACCTCGACAGTGAAGCTTTCTTT
CDR3aa: CARSQDLDSEAFF

abundance: NA
d_gene: TRBD2
j_gene: TRBJ2-7
v_gene: TRBV5-1
CDR3nt: TGCGCCAGCAGCCTAATGGGGGGGGTCGGCGAGCAGTACTTC
CDR3aa: CASSLMGGVGEQYF

abundance: NA
d_gene: TRBD2
j_gene: TRBJ2-1
v_gene: TRBV19
CDR3nt: TGTGCCAGTAGCAGGACTAGCGGGAGGGCCAATGAGCAGTTCTTC
CDR3aa: CASSRTSGRANEQFF

abundance: NA
d_gene: NA
j_gene: TRBJ2-1
v_gene: TRBV27
CDR3nt: TGTGCCAGCAGTTTATTCCTCCCACAGGGAAGTGAGCAGTTCTTC
CDR3aa: CASSLFLPQGSEQFF

abundance: few
d_gene: TRBD2
j_gene: TRBJ2-2
v_gene: TRBV5-5
CDR3nt: TGTGCCAGCAGCGGGATGGGACTAGCGGGAGTTAGGGGCACCGGGGAGCTGTTTTTT
CDR3aa: CASSGMGLAGVRGTGELFF

abundance: once
d_gene: NA
j_gene: TRBJ2-5
v_gene: TRBV5-6
CDR3nt: TGTGCCAGCTCGGGCAGGGGTCAAGAGACCCAGTACTTC
CDR3aa: CASSGRGQETQYF

abundance: NA
d_gene: NA
j_gene: TRBJ1-3
v_gene: TRBV9
CDR3nt: TGTGCCAGCAGCCCTCAGGGATTGCGAAACACCATATATTTT
CDR3aa: CASSPQGLRNTIYF

abundance: NA
d_gene: TRBD1
j_gene: TRBJ2-5
v_gene: TRBV2
CDR3nt: TGTGCCAGCTTGAGGGACAGACAAGAGACCCAGTACTTC
CDR3aa: CASLRDRQETQYF

abundance: once
d_gene: NA
j_gene: TRBJ1-4
v_gene: TRBV4-1
CDR3nt: TGCGCCAGCAGCCAAGTGCCCAGGGTGGGGGAAAAACTGTTTTTT
CDR3aa: CASSQVPRVGEKLFF

abundance: once
d_gene: TRBD1
j_gene: TRBJ2-3
v_gene: TRBV27
CDR3nt: TGTGCCAGCAGTAGGACAGGAGATACAGATACGCAGTATTTT
CDR3aa: CASSRTGDTDTQYF

abundance: NA
d_gene: TRBD2
j_gene: TRBJ2-5
v_gene: TRBV2
CDR3nt: TGTGCCAGCAGTCGGGTAGCGGGGACTACGCAAGAGACCCAGTACTTC
CDR3aa: CASSRVAGTTQETQYF

abundance: NA
d_gene: NA
j_gene: TRBJ2-7
v_gene: TRBV13
CDR3nt: TGTGCCAGCAGCTTATCCCGGAACAGGGTAGGATCCTACGAGCAGTACTTC
CDR3aa: CASSLSRNRVGSYEQYF

abundance: NA
d_gene: NA
j_gene: TRBJ2-2
v_gene: TRBV5-4
CDR3nt: TGTGCCAGCGGTTCGTCCCGGACCGGGGAGCTGTTTTTT
CDR3aa: CASGSSRTGELFF

abundance: few
d_gene: TRBD1
j_gene: TRBJ2-7
v_gene: TRBV5-4
CDR3nt: TGTGCCAGCAGCCAGTTGGGACAGACTATTTACGAGCAGTACTTC
CDR3aa: CASSQLGQTIYEQYF

abundance: NA
d_gene: TRBD1
j_gene: TRBJ2-5
v_gene: TRBV18
CDR3nt: TGTGCCAGCTCACCACTAAAGGGGGCCCAAGAGACCCAGTACTTC
CDR3aa: CASSPLKGAQETQYF

abundance: NA
d_gene: TRBD1
j_gene: TRBJ2-3
v_gene: TRBV27
CDR3nt: TGTGCCAGCAGTCCGGACCGACAGGGGACAGATACGCAGTATTTT
CDR3aa: CASSPDRQGTDTQYF

abundance: NA
d_gene: TRBD2
j_gene: TRBJ2-3
v_gene: TRBV27
CDR3nt: TGTGCCAGCAGTTTGGGGCGGGAGGGTAGTACGCAGTATTTT
CDR3aa: CASSLGREGSTQYF

abundance: NA
d_gene: NA
j_gene: TRBJ2-5
v_gene: TRBV10-3
CDR3nt: TGTGCCATCAGTCCGCAGGGGTCCGAGACCCAGTACTTC
CDR3aa: CAISPQGSETQYF

abundance: NA
d_gene: NA
j_gene: TRBJ2-2
v_gene: TRBV28
CDR3nt: TGTGCCAGCAGTTATCCCACGCAGAGGGCAGAATACACCGGGGAGCTGTTTTTT
CDR3aa: CASSYPTQRAEYTGELFF

abundance: NA
d_gene: NA
j_gene: TRBJ2-3
v_gene: TRBV19
CDR3nt: TGTGCCAGTGCTAGACAGGAAACGCAGTATTTT
CDR3aa: CASARQETQYF

abundance: NA
d_gene: NA
j_gene: TRBJ2-4
v_gene: TRBV5-4
CDR3nt: TGTGCCAGCAGCTTGGGAGCCGAAAACATTCAGTACTTC
CDR3aa: CASSLGAENIQYF

abundance: few
d_gene: NA
j_gene: TRBJ1-1
v_gene: TRBV6-1
CDR3nt: TGTGCCAGCAGACTGACCTTAAGGCGGGGGCTTGAAGCTTTCTTT
CDR3aa: CASRLTLRRGLEAFF

abundance: NA
d_gene: NA
j_gene: TRBJ2-7
v_gene: TRBV19
CDR3nt: TGTGCCAGCGCCGCCGGGGGAAACGAGCAGTACTTC
CDR3aa: CASAAGGNEQYF

abundance: once
d_gene: TRBD1
j_gene: TRBJ1-5
v_gene: TRBV28
CDR3nt: TGTGCCAGCAGTTCCAGGGGGCAAGTCCAGCCCCAGCATTTT
CDR3aa: CASSSRGQVQPQHF

abundance: NA
d_gene: NA
j_gene: TRBJ1-1
v_gene: TRBV7-9
CDR3nt: TGTGCCAGCAGTCATACGGAAGCGAGCACTGAAGCTTTCTTT
CDR3aa: CASSHTEASTEAFF

abundance: NA
d_gene: TRBD2
j_gene: TRBJ2-7
v_gene: TRBV28
CDR3nt: TGTGCCAGCAGTTTATTGGGCGGGAGGGCCCCCTACGAGCAGTACTTC
CDR3aa: CASSLLGGRAPYEQYF

abundance: NA
d_gene: TRBD1
j_gene: TRBJ2-1
v_gene: TRBV4-3
CDR3nt: TGCGCCAGCAGCCCCGGGACAGGGGGCGCCGGGATCTTC
CDR3aa: CASSPGTGGAGIF

abundance: NA
d_gene: TRBD1
j_gene: TRBJ1-2
v_gene: TRBV6-5
CDR3nt: TGTGCCAGCAGGCGGGACAGTCTAGCCTATGGCTACACCTTC
CDR3aa: CASRRDSLAYGYTF

abundance: NA
d_gene: TRBD2
j_gene: TRBJ2-7
v_gene: TRBV14
CDR3nt: TGTGCCAGCAGCCAAGTAAGCGGGAGCCACGAGCAGTACTTC
CDR3aa: CASSQVSGSHEQYF

abundance: NA
d_gene: NA
j_gene: TRBJ2-1
v_gene: TRBV6-5
CDR3nt: TGTGCCAGCAGTTACTCGGGCGGGGAAATCAATGAGCAGTTCTTC
CDR3aa: CASSYSGGEINEQFF

abundance: NA
d_gene: TRBD2
j_gene: TRBJ2-5
v_gene: TRBV5-1
CDR3nt: TGCGCCAGCAGCCCTCTTACGGGGGGGCTAGAGACCCAGTACTTC
CDR3aa: CASSPLTGGLETQYF

abundance: NA
d_gene: TRBD2
j_gene: TRBJ2-2
v_gene: TRBV5-1
CDR3nt: TGCGCCAGCAGCCCTGGACTAGCGGGAGGGCCGAGGACCGGGGAGCTGTTTTTT
CDR3aa: CASSPGLAGGPRTGELFF

abundance: once
d_gene: TRBD2
j_gene: TRBJ2-7
v_gene: TRBV7-9
CDR3nt: TGTGCCAGCAGCTCACGACTAGCGGGAGGACCTCTCGTCTACGAGCAGTACTTC
CDR3aa: CASSSRLAGGPLVYEQYF

abundance: NA
d_gene: TRBD2
j_gene: TRBJ2-7
v_gene: TRBV6-5
CDR3nt: TGTGCCAGCAAGCCCCTAGCGGAGATGTACGAGCAGTACTTC
CDR3aa: CASKPLAEMYEQYF

abundance: NA
d_gene: TRBD2
j_gene: TRBJ2-7
v_gene: TRBV9
CDR3nt: TGTGCCAGCAGCGGAACTAGCGCCTCCTACGAGCAGTACTTC
CDR3aa: CASSGTSASYEQYF

abundance: NA
d_gene: TRBD1
j_gene: TRBJ2-5
v_gene: TRBV29-1
CDR3nt: TGCAGCGCGGGACAGGTTGGAGAGACCCAGTACTTC
CDR3aa: CSAGQVGETQYF